This T cell receptor (beta chain) was identified in a study of early T cells in non-severe SARS-CoV-2 infection. Study results and limitations: Lookups in VDJdb leaned toward anti-spike CD8 responses and missed private and CD4 specificities.

TCRdb itself ran the 5' RACE reads through MiXCR, one entry per CDR3 protein. The sample consists of tens of thousands of distinct CDR3 sequences, over 9% of them appearing once. The CDR3 totals 15 residues. Germline V gene sequence: CDR1 SEHNR, CDR2 FQNEAQ (reference sequence). Trimming stripped 2 bases from V and 7 bases from J, with 15 bases between. This clonotype was seen at least ten times. The antigen remains unidentified. The chain joins TRBV7-9 to TRBJ2-1, with a tentative D call TRBD1 (6 bases). Sequencing input: whole blood. The source is an adult who was a healthcare worker with PCR-confirmed SARS-CoV-2 infection or an uninfected control (not recorded which). CDR3 DNA: TGTGCCAGCAGCTTATCAGGGGTAAAAACGAATGAGCAGTTCTTC. Translated, it gives CASSLSGVKTNEQFF. The full variable domain, rest sourced from reference TRBV7-9 and TRBJ2-1, is DTGVSQNPRHKITKRGQNVTFRCDPISEHNRLYWYRQTLGQGPEFLTYFQNEAQLEKSRLLSDRFSAERPKGSFSTLEIQRTEQGDSAMYLCASSLSGVKTNEQFFGPGTRLTVL.